The 19 T cell receptor beta chains given below trace back to one sample, sequenced in a study of blood T cell repertoires in COVID-19 (TCRdb year 2020). The receptor library was made with the immunoSEQ multiplex PCR assay. Imported from immuneACCESS, the table was reduced by TCRdb to in-frame sequences with V and J called. These copies leave out some clones; in studies compared against another copy, an unresolved V gene accounts for under half, and the cause of the remainder is not known. Recorded for this sample are 400,000 to 500,000 clones; over 75% of them occurred a single time. The ten largest clonotypes hold less than 2% of the sample. The sample consisted of PBMCs or T cells enriched from blood (not recorded which). These receptors all stem from a woman aged 40 to 50 who had recovered from COVID-19.

This sequence joins TRBV5-4 and TRBJ2-1; TRBD2 might be the D (6 bases). There are 17 residues in the CDR3. Trimming left V 0 bases short and J 0 bases short, with 13 bases between. The germline V gene encodes CDR1 SGHNT and CDR2 YYREEE (reference sequence). The CDR3 region has the DNA TGTGCCAGCAGCTTGGGCGCGACGGGAGCCTCCTACAATGAGCAGTTCTTC. This codes for CASSLGATGASYNEQFF.

This clone was found a few times. The chain combines TRBV6-5 with TRBJ1-2, with 7 bases matching TRBD1. V was clipped by 2 bases and J by 6 bases; unmatched bases: 6. The CDR3 covers 14 residues. Germline V gene data show CDR1 as MNHEY and CDR2 as SVGAGI. DNA of the CDR3: TGTGCCAGCAGTTACCACGGGACAGACGATGGCTACACCTTC. Protein: CASSYHGTDDGYTF.

The rearrangement joins TRBV6-5 to TRBJ1-2, with D possibly being TRBD1 (5 bases). Per the germline V gene, CDR1 is MNHEY and CDR2 is SVGAGI. This CDR3 is built from 13 residues. V lost 0 bases to trimming and J lost 5 bases, with 7 bases between them. The CDR3 bases are TGTGCCAGCAGTTACTCGGGGGGATATGGCTACACCTTC. Protein product: CASSYSGGYGYTF.

With regard to this clone: The identical CDR3 is also encoded by other nucleotide sequences in the sample. V and J are TRBV4-1 and TRBJ1-1, with 7 bases that match TRBD1. CDR1 MGHRA and CDR2 YSYEKL come from the germline V gene. The CDR3 contains 14 residues. The V gene end was trimmed by 3 bases and the J gene end by 1 base; junction bases not matched to a gene: 2. The CDR3 loop reads CASSHNRGNTEAFF. The CDR3 DNA sequence: TGCGCCAGCAGCCACAACAGGGGGAACACTGAAGCTTTCTTT.

This chain links TRBV29-1 with TRBJ1-4; no clear D. In germline, CDR1 is SQVTM, CDR2 ANQGSEA. V was pared by 5 bases and J by 8 bases, with 12 bases between. This CDR3 region has 12 residues. The CDR3 region has the DNA TGCAGCGTTAGGAACTGGAGAGAAAAACTGTTTTTT. This sequence encodes CSVRNWREKLFF.

The V and J genes are TRBV10-3 and TRBJ2-2; 10 bases match TRBD2. The trim removed 2 bases at V and 5 bases at J, leaving 8 bases unmatched. Looked up from germline, CDR1 is ENHRY and CDR2 is SYGVKD. The CDR3 spans 17 residues. The DNA for the CDR3 is TGTGCCATCAGTGAGCGGACTAGCGGCCGAGGGACCGGGGAGCTGTTTTTT. Its translation is CAISERTSGRGTGELFF.

A few counts support this clone. The chain couples TRBV7-2 to TRBJ1-5; tentative D call: TRBD1 (5 bases). The V end lost 4 bases, the J end lost 9 bases, and 13 bases lay between the germline ends. CDR1 and CDR2 (germline): SGHTA, FQGNSA. The length of the CDR3 is 13 residues. This CDR3 reads CASSSGGLRPQHF. As DNA, the CDR3 is TGTGCCAGCAGCTCGGGGGGTTTACGGCCCCAGCATTTT. Full variable domain (remainder filled in from reference TRBV7-2 and TRBJ1-5): GAGVSQSPSNKVTEKGKDVELRCDPISGHTALYWYRQSLGQGLEFLIYFQGNSAPDKSGLPSDRFSAERTGGSVSTLTIQRTQQEDSAVYLCASSSGGLRPQHFGDGTRLSIL.

The V and J genes are TRBV4-3 and TRBJ1-4, with 7 bases fitting TRBD1. The germline CDR1 and CDR2 sequences are LGHNA and YSLEER. The CDR3 consists of 19 residues. V shed 0 bases and J 0 bases; nucleotides not matched to a gene: 10. This CDR3 reads CASSQDYGAGTATNEKLFF. The CDR3 DNA is TGCGCCAGCAGCCAAGATTATGGAGCAGGGACAGCAACTAATGAAAAACTGTTTTTT.

The V gene is TRBV19, the J gene TRBJ2-7; D perhaps matches TRBD1 (6 bases). CDR1 and CDR2 (germline): LNHDA, SQIVND (reference sequence). This CDR3 is 14 amino acids long. Deletions cut 6 bases from V and 2 bases from J, with 14 bases between. DNA of the CDR3: TGTGCCAGTAGCACCTCCGGACAGACCTACGAGCAGTACTTC. As protein: CASSTSGQTYEQYF. The full variable domain, its missing parts supplied by reference TRBV19 and TRBJ2-7, is DGGITQSPKYLFRKEGQNVTLSCEQNLNHDAMYWYRQDPGQGLRLIYYSQIVNDFQKGDIAEGYSVSREKKESFPLTVTSAQKNPTAFYLCASSTSGQTYEQYFGPGTRLTVT.

V is TRBV3-1 (or the pseudogene TRBV3-2) and J is TRBJ1-4; 11 nucleotides line up with TRBD1. The V gene's germline CDR1 is LGHDT and CDR2 YNNKEL (reference sequence). The CDR3 sequence is 14 residues long. Losses at the gene ends were 4 bases for V and 15 bases for J; bases not matched to a gene: 10. CDR3 region: CASSPGQGGIGVFF. The CDR3 nucleotides are TGTGCCAGCAGCCCGGGACAGGGGGGTATTGGAGTGTTTTTT.

V usage is TRBV11-2 and J usage is TRBJ1-2; 12 bases align to TRBD1. Per germline, CDR1 SGHAT and CDR2 FQNNGV. This CDR3 region has 17 residues. With 3 bases clipped from V and 4 bases from J, the junction kept 9 bases outside the gene matches. The CDR3 spells CASSFWDRGRRSYGYTF. The DNA for the CDR3 is TGTGCCAGCAGCTTCTGGGACAGGGGGCGCCGTAGCTATGGCTACACCTTC.

The chain joins TRBV27 to TRBJ2-5; 7 bases match TRBD2. The germline V gene encodes CDR1 MNHEY and CDR2 SMNVEV (reference sequence). The CDR3 covers 14 residues. After removal of 3 bases from V and 5 bases from J, the junction contained 6 bases not matched to a gene. CDR3: CASSFAGVVETQYF. CDR3 nucleotide sequence: TGTGCCAGCAGTTTTGCGGGAGTCGTGGAGACCCAGTACTTC.

This chain connects TRBV7-2 to TRBJ1-4, with D uncertain. This CDR3 is 16 amino acids long. Trimming shortened V by 2 bases and J by 7 bases, and 17 bases separated the two germline ends. In germline, CDR1 is SGHTA, CDR2 FQGNSA. The CDR3 nucleotides read TGTGCCAGCAGCTTAATAACCGGGAGCGGTGGTGAAAAACTGTTTTTT. Translated: CASSLITGSGGEKLFF.

The CDR3 nucleotides are TGTGCCAGCAGTTCACAGGGCGGTCAGCCCCAGCATTTT. Its translation: CASSSQGGQPQHF. J is TRBJ1-5 and V is TRBV6-2 or TRBV6-3; possibly TRBD1 for D (6 bases). CDR3 length: 13 residues. From germline, CDR1 is MNHEY and CDR2 SVGEGT. The germline V and J ends were trimmed by 4 bases and 6 bases, with 10 bases remaining between them.

The J gene is TRBJ2-7, the V gene TRBV5-6; 8 bases map to TRBD2. There are 15 residues in the CDR3. V lost 3 bases to trimming and J lost 2 bases; unmatched junction nucleotides: 7. The germline CDR1 and CDR2 sequences are SGHDT and YYEEEE. The CDR3 region has the DNA TGTGCCAGCAGCTACCTAAGCGGGAGTGCCTACGAGCAGTACTTC. It encodes CASSYLSGSAYEQYF.

This CDR3 is CASSLQDSRGTEAFF. The CDR3 coding sequence is TGTGCCAGCTCACTACAGGACAGTAGAGGCACTGAAGCTTTCTTT. This chain uses TRBV18 with TRBJ1-1; weak D call: TRBD1 (6 bases). The ends were cut back, 4 bases at V and 4 bases at J, with 16 bases in the middle. In germline, CDR1 is KGHSH, CDR2 LQKENI. The CDR3 covers 15 residues.

J is TRBJ2-1 and V is TRBV3-1 (or the pseudogene TRBV3-2); the match to TRBD2 covers 7 bases. This CDR3 is built from 13 residues. V shed 4 bases and J 7 bases; nucleotides not matched to a gene: 4. In germline, CDR1 is LGHDT, CDR2 YNNKEL (reference sequence). The CDR3 DNA reads as TGTGCCAGCAGCCTCGGACTAGGAAATGAGCAGTTCTTC. It codes for CASSLGLGNEQFF.

The chain is built from TRBV18 and TRBJ2-3; D is undetermined. Trimming took off 0 bases at V and 0 bases at J, with 10 bases between the two ends. The CDR3 loop spans 16 amino acids. Germline CDR1 reads KGHSH; CDR2 reads LQKENI. CDR3 bases: TGTGCCAGCTCACCACCTAGTGCTAGAAGCACAGATACGCAGTATTTT. This sequence encodes CASSPPSARSTDTQYF.

The CDR3 protein is CASSYAAGTSRIEQFF. The CDR3 region has the DNA TGTGCCAGCAGTTACGCGGCCGGGACTAGCCGGATAGAGCAGTTCTTC. The genes are TRBV6-2 or TRBV6-3 and TRBJ2-1; 9 nucleotides line up with TRBD2. After removal of 2 bases from V and 10 bases from J, the junction contained 12 bases not matched to a gene. The CDR3 is 16 amino acids. Germline CDR1 and CDR2: MNHEY and SVGEGT.